This T cell receptor (beta chain) was sequenced during a study of blood T cell repertoires in COVID-19. Study as a whole: COVID-19 samples, acute and convalescent, were from the United States, Italy and Spain.

CDR3 length: 14 amino acids. V was pared by 3 bases and J by 9 bases, with 15 bases between. From germline, CDR1 is KGHSH and CDR2 LQKENI. The authors' processing: How many nucleated cells were present was estimated from reference gene primer amplification. Clones were read by immunoSEQ multiplex PCR, and TCRdb kept only the in-frame ones, dropping some. The D gene and trimming were derived from the DNA, and the V and J assignments and clone size from that table. Of fewer than 250,000 clones listed, around 86% were seen once; the top ten hold about 26%. This rearrangement joins TRBV18 to TRBJ2-1, with TRBD1 as a possible D gene (5 bases). The sequencing sample was made of PBMCs or T cells enriched from blood (not recorded which). The receptor's source is a middle-aged woman in a cohort exposed to, infected with or recovered from COVID-19 (not recorded which). The DNA of the CDR3 is TGTGCCAGCTCACCCCTCGGCAGGGTCGGTGAGCAGTTCTTC. Amino acid sequence: CASSPLGRVGEQFF.